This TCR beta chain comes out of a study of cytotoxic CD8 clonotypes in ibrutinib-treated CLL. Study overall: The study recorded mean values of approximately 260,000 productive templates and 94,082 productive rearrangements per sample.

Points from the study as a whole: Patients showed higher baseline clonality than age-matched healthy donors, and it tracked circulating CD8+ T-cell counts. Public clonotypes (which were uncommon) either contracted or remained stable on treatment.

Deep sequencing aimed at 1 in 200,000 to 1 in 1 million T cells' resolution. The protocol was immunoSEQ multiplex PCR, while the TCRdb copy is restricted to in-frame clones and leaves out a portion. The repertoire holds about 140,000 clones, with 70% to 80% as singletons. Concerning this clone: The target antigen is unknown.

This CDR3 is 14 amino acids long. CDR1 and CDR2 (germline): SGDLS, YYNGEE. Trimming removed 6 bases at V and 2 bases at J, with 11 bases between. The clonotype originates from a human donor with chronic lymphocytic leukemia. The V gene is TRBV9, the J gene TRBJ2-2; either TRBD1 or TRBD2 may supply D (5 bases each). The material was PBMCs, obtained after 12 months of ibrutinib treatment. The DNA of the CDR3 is TGTGCCAGCATAAGTCGGGACAACACCGGGGAGCTGTTTTTT. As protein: CASISRDNTGELFF.